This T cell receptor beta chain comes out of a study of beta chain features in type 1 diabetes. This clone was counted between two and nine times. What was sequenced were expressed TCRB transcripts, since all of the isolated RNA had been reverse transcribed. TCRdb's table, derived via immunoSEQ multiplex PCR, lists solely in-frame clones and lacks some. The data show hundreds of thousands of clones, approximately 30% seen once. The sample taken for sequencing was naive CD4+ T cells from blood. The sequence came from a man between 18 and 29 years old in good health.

CDR3 nucleotide sequence: TGTGCCAGCAGCTTAGCAAACAGGGAGTACGAGCAGTACTTC. It encodes CASSLANREYEQYF. The chain joins TRBV7-9 to TRBJ2-7, with D possibly TRBD1 on 6 matching bases. Trimming left V 0 bases short and J 4 bases short, with 10 bases between. Germline loops: CDR1 SEHNR, CDR2 FQNEAQ (reference sequence). This CDR3 is built from 14 residues.